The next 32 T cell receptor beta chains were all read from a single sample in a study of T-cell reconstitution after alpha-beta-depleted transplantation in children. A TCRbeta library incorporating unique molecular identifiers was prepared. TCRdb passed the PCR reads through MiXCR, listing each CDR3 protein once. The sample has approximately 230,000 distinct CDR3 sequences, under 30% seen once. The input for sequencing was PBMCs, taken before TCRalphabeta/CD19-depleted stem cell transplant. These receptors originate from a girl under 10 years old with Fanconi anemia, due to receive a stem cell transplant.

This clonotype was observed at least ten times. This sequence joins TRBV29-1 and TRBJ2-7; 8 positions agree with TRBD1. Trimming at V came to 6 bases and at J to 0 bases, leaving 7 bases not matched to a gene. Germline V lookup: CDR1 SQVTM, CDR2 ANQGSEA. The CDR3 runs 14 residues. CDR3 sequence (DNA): TGCAGCGTAGGCAGGACAGGGAGCTCCTACGAGCAGTACTTC. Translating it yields CSVGRTGSSYEQYF.

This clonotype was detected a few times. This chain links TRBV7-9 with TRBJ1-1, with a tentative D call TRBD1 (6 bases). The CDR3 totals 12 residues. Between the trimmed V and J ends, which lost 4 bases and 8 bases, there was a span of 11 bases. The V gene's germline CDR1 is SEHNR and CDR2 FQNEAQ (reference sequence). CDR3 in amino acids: CASSSFDREAFF. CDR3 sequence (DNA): TGTGCCAGCAGCTCCTTCGACAGGGAAGCTTTCTTT.

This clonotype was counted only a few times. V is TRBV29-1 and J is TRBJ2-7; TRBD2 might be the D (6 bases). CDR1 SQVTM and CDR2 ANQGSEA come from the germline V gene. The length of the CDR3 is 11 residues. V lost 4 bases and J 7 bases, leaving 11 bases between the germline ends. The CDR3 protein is CSVGGRGEQYF. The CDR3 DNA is TGCAGCGTTGGGGGTCGGGGGGAGCAGTACTTC.

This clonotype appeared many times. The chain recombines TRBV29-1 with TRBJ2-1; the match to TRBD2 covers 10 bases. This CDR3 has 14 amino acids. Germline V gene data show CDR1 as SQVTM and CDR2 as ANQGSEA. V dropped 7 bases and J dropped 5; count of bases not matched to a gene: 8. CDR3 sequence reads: CSGRGTSANNEQFF. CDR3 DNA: TGCAGCGGGCGAGGGACTAGCGCGAACAATGAGCAGTTCTTC.

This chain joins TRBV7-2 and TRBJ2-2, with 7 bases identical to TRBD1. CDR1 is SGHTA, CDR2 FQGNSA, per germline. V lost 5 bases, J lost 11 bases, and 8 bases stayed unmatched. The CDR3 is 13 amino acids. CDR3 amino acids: CASSATGVRELFF. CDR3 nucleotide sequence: TGTGCCAGCAGCGCCACAGGGGTGCGAGAGCTGTTTTTT. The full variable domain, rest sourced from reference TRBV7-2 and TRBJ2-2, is GAGVSQSPSNKVTEKGKDVELRCDPISGHTALYWYRQSLGQGLEFLIYFQGNSAPDKSGLPSDRFSAERTGGSVSTLTIQRTQQEDSAVYLCASSATGVRELFFGEGSRLTVL.

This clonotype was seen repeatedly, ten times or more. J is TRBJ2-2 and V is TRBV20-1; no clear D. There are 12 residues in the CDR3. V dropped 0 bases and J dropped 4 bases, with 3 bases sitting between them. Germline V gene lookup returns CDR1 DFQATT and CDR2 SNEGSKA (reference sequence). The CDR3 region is CSARDLTGELFF. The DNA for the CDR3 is TGCAGTGCTAGAGATCTCACCGGGGAGCTGTTTTTT.

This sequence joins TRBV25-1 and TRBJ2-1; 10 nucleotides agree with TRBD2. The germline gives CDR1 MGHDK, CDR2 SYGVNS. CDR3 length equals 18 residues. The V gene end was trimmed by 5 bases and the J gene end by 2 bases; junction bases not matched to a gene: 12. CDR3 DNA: TGTGCCAGCAGTCCGCCGTACAGGCTAGCGGGAGCCTACAATGAGCAGTTCTTC. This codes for CASSPPYRLAGAYNEQFF.

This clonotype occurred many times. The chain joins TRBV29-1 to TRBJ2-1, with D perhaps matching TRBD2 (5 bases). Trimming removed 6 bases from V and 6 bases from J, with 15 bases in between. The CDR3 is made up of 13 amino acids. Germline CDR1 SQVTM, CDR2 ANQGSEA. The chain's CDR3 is CSVHEASPNEQFF. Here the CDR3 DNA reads TGCAGCGTCCACGAGGCTAGCCCCAATGAGCAGTTCTTC.

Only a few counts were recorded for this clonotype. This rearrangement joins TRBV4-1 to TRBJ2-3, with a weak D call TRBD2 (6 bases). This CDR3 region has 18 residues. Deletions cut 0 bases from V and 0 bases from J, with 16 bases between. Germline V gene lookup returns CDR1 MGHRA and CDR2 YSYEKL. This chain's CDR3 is CASSQDLGLARSTDTQYF. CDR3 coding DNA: TGCGCCAGCAGCCAAGATCTCGGGCTAGCGAGAAGCACAGATACGCAGTATTTT.

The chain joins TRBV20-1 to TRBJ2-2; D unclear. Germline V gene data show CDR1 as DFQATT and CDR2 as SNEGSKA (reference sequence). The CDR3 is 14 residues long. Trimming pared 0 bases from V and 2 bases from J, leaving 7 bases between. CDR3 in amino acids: CSARDHGNTGELFF. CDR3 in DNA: TGCAGTGCTAGAGATCACGGTAACACCGGGGAGCTGTTTTTT.

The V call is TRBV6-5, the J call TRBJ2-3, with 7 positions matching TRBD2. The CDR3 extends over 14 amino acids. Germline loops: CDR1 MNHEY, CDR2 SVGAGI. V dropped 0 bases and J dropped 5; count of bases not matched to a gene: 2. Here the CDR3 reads CASSYSSSGDTQYF. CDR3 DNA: TGTGCCAGCAGTTACTCCTCTAGCGGAGATACGCAGTATTTT.

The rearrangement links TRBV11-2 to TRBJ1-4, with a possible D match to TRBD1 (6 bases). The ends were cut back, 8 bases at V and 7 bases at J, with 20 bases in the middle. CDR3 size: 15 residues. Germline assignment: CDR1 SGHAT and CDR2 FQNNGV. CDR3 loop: CASSTYRARSEKLFF. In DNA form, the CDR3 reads TGTGCCAGCTCCACTTACAGGGCGAGGAGTGAAAAACTGTTTTTT.

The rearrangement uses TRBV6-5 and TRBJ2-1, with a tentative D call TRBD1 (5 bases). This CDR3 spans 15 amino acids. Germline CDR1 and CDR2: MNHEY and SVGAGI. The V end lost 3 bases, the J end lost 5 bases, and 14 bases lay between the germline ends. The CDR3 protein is CASSYGRAFDNEQFF. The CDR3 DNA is TGTGCCAGCAGTTATGGCAGGGCCTTTGACAATGAGCAGTTCTTC.

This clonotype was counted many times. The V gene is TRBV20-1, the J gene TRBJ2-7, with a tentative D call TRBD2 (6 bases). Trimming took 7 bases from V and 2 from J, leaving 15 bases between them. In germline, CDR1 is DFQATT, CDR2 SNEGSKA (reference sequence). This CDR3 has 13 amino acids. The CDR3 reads CSVNSGLAYEQYF. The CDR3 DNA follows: TGCAGTGTAAACTCGGGACTGGCCTACGAGCAGTACTTC.

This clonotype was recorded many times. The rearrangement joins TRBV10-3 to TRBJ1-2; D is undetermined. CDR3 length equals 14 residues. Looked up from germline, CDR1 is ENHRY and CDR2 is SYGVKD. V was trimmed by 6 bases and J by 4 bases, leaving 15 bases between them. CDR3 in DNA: TGTGCCATCAGGGGAGACGGACCCTCCTATGGCTACACCTTC. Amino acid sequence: CAIRGDGPSYGYTF.

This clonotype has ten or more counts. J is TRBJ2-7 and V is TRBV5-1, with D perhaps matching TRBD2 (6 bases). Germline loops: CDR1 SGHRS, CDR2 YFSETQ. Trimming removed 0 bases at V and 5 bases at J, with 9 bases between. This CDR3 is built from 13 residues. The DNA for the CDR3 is TGCGCCAGCAGCTTGGCGACTAGAAACGAGCAGTACTTC. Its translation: CASSLATRNEQYF.

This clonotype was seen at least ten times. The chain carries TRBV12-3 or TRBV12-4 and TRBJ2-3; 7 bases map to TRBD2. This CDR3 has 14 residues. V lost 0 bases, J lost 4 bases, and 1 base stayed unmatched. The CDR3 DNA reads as TGTGCCAGCAGTTTAGCGGGAGGGCCAGATACGCAGTATTTT. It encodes CASSLAGGPDTQYF.

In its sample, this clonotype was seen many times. The CDR3 nucleotides are TGTGCCATCAGTGAGGAGCGGGGGGGCTGGGATGAGCAGTTCTTC. This encodes CAISEERGGWDEQFF. This chain uses TRBV10-3 with TRBJ2-1, with 10 bases that match TRBD2. Looked up from germline, CDR1 is ENHRY and CDR2 is SYGVKD. Trimming removed 2 bases from V and 8 bases from J; junction bases left unmatched: 6. The CDR3 totals 15 residues.

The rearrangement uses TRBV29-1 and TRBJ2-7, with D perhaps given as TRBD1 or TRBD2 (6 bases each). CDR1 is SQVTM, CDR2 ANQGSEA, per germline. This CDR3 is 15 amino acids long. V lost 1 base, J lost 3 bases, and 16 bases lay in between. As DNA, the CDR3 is TGCAGCGTTGAAGTCTCGGGCAGGGGACTCTACGAGCAGTACTTC. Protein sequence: CSVEVSGRGLYEQYF.

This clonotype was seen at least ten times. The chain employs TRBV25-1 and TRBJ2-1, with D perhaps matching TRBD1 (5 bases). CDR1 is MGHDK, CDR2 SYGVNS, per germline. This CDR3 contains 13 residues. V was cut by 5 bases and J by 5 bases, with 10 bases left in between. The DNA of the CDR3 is TGTGCCAGCAGTATGACAGATAACAATGAGCAGTTCTTC. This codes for CASSMTDNNEQFF.

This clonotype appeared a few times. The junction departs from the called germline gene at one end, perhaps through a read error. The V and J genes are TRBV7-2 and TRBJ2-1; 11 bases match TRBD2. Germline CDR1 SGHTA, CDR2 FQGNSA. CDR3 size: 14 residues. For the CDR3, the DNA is TGTGCCAACAGCTCGACCGGGACTAGCGGAGAGCAGTTCTTC. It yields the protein CANSSTGTSGEQFF.

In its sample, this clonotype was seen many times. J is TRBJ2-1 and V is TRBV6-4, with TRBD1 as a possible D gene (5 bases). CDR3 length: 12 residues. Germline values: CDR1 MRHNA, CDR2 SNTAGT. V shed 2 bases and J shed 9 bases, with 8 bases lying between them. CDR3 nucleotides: TGTGCCAGCAGTGACATTAGGGGTGAGCAGTTCTTC. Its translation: CASSDIRGEQFF.

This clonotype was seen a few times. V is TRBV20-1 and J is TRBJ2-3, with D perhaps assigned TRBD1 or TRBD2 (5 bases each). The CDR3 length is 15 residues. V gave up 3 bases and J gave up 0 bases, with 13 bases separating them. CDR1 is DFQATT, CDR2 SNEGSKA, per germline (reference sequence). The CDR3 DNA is TGCAGTGCTAGTTTTGGGGGTGTTAGCACAGATACGCAGTATTTT. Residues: CSASFGGVSTDTQYF.

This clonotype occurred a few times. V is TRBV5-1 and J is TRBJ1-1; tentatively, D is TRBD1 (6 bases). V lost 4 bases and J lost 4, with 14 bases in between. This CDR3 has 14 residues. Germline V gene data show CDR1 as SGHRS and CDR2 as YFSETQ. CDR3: CASSMDKGGTEAFF. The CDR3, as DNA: TGCGCCAGCAGCATGGATAAGGGGGGCACTGAAGCTTTCTTT.

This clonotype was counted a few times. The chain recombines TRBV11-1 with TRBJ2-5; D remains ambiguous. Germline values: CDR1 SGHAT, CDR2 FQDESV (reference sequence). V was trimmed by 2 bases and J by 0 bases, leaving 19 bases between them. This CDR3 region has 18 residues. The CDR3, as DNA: TGTGCCAGCAGCTTATTACGCCGGCAGTTTCCTTACCAAGAGACCCAGTACTTC. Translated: CASSLLRRQFPYQETQYF.

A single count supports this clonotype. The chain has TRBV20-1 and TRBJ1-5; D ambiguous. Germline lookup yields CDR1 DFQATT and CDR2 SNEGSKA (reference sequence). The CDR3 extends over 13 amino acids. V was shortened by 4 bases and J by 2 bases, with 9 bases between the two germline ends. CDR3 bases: TGCAGTGCTATAGAATGGGGCAATCAGCCCCAGCATTTT. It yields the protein CSAIEWGNQPQHF.

CDR3 sequence reads: CASSRLTSGGQETQYF. Here the CDR3 DNA reads TGTGCCAGCAGCCGCCTGACTAGCGGGGGTCAAGAGACCCAGTACTTC. The chain couples TRBV12-3 or TRBV12-4 to TRBJ2-5; 12 bases fit TRBD2. J lost 2 bases, V lost 6 bases, and 7 bases had no gene match. The CDR3 extends over 16 amino acids.

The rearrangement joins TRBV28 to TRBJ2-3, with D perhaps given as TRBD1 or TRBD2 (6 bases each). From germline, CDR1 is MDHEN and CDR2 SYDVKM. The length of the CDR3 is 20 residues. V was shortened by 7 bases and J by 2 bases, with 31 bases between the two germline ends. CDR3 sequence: CASIPNRDLLRGATTDTQYF. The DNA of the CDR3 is TGTGCCAGCATTCCAAACCGGGACCTCCTTAGGGGGGCCACCACAGATACGCAGTATTTT.

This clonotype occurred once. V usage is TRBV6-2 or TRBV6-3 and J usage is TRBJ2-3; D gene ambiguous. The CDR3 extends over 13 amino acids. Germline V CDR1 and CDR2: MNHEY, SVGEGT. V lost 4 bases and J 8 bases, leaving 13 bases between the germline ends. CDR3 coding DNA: TGTGCCAGCAGTTTCTCTAGAGAGGTTACGCAGTATTTT. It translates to CASSFSREVTQYF.

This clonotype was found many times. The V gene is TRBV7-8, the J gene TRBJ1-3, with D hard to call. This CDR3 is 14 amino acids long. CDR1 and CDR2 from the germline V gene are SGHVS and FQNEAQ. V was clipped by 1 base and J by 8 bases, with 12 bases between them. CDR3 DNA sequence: TGTGCCAGCAGCTTAGAGGCCAAACCAGACACCATATATTTT. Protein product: CASSLEAKPDTIYF.

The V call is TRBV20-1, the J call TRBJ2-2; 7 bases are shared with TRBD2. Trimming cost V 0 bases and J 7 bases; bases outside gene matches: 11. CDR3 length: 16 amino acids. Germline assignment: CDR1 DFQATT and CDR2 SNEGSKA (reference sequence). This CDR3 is CSARELGGGPGGELFF. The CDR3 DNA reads TGCAGTGCTAGAGAATTGGGGGGAGGGCCGGGCGGGGAGCTGTTTTTT.

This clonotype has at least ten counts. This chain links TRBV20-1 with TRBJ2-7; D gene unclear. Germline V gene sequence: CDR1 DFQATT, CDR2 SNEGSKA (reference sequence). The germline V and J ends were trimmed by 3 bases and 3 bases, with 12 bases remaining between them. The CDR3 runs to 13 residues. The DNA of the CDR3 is TGCAGTGCTAGCTGGCTAGTCAGCTACGAGCAGTACTTC. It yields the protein CSASWLVSYEQYF.